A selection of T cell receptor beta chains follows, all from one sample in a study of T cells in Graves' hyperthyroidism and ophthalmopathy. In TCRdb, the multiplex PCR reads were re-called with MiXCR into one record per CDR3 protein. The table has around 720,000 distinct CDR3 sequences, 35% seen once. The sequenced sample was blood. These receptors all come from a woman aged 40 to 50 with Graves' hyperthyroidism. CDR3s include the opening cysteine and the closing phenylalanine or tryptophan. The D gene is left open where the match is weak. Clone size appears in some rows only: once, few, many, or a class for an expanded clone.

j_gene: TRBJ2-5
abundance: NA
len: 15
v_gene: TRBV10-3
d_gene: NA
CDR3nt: TGTGCCATCAGCCACCTATATTCCACTCAAGAGACCCAGTACTTC
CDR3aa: CAISHLYSTQETQYF

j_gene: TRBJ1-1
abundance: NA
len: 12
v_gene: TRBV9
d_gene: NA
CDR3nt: TGTGCCAGCAACGTAGGGTTTACTGAAGCTTTCTTT
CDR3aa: CASNVGFTEAFF

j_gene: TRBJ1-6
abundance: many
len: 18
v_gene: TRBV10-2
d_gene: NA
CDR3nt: TGCGCCAGCAGTGAGAGCTCGGCCCCGAGGGGCGCAGGGTCACCCCTCCACTTT
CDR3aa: CASSESSAPRGAGSPLHF

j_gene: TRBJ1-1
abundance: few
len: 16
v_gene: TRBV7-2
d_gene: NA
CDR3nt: TGTGCCAGCAGCCACCCCCTGACTACTCTGAACACTGAAGCTTTCTTT
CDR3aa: CASSHPLTTLNTEAFF

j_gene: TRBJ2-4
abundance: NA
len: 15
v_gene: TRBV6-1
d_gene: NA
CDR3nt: TGTGCCAGCAGTGGTGGGAAGGTGGCGGCGGTCATTCAGTACTTC
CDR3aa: CASSGGKVAAVIQYF

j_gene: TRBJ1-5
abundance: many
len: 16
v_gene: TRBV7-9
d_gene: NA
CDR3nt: TGTGCCAGCAGCTTAAGACCATACCAGAGCAATCAGCCCCAGCATTTT
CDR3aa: CASSLRPYQSNQPQHF

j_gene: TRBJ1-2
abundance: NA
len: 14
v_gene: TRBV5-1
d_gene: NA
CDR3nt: TGCGCCAGCGCCCGACAGGACTCGTTCTATGGCTACACCTTC
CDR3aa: CASARQDSFYGYTF

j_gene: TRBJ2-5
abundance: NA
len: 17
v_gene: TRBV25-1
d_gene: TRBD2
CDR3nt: TGTGCCAGCAGTCCACACCGGACTAGCAGATACCAAGAGACCCAGTACTTC
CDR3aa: CASSPHRTSRYQETQYF

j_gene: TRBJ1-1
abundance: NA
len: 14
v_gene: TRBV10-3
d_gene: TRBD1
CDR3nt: TGTGCCATCAGCCGGGACAGGAAGAACACTGAAGCTTTCTTT
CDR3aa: CAISRDRKNTEAFF

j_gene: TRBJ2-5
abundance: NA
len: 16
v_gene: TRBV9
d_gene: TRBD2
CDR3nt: TGTGCCAGCTCACCACCTGGGACTAGTTTTCAAGAGACCCAGTACTTC
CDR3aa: CASSPPGTSFQETQYF

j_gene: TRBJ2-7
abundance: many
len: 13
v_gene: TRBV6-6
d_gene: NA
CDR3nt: TGTGCCAGCAGAAAAGAGGACTCCTACGAGCAGTACTTC
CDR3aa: CASRKEDSYEQYF

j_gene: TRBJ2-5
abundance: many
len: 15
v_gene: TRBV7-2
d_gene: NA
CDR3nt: TGTGCCAGCAGCTTTGTATCCCGCAGCCAAGAGACCCAGTACTTC
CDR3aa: CASSFVSRSQETQYF

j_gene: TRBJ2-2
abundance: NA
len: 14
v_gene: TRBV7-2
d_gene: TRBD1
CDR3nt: TGTGCCAGCAGCTACGACAGGGAAACCGGGGAGCTGTTTTTT
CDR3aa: CASSYDRETGELFF

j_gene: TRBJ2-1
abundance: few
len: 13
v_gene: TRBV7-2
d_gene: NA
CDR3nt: TGTGCCAGCAGCATCGGAGGGAGGAATGAGCAGTTCTTC
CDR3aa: CASSIGGRNEQFF

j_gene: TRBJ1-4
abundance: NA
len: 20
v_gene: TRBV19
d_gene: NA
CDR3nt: TGTGCCAGTAGCCACCCGAGGGGCACCCACGAGCGATCACGGAGGGAAAAACTGTTTTTT
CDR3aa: CASSHPRGTHERSRREKLFF

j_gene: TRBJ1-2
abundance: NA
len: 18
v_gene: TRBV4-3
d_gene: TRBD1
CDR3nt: TGCGCCAGCAGCCCCCAGGGGACAGGGGGTGGTGATGGCTATGGCTACACCTTC
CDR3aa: CASSPQGTGGGDGYGYTF

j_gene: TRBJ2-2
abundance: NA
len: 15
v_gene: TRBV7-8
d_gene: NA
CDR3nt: TGTGCCAGCAGCTTAAAGGCGGCGAACACCGGGGAGCTGTTTTTT
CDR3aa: CASSLKAANTGELFF

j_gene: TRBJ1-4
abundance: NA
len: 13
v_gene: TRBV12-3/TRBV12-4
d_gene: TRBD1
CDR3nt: TGTGCCAGCAGTCCCGGGACAGCTGAAAAACTGTTTTTT
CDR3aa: CASSPGTAEKLFF

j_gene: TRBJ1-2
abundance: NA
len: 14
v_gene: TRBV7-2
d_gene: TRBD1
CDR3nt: TGTGCCAGCAGCCAACCGGGACAGGGAAACACCTACACCTTC
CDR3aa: CASSQPGQGNTYTF

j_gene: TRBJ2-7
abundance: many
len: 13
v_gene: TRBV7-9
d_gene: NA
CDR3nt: TGTGCCAGCAGCTTGCGGGAAAGGAGTGAGCAGTACTTC
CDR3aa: CASSLRERSEQYF

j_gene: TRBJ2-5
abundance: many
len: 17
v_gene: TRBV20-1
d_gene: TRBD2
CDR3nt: TGCAGTGCTAGGGCATTCAGAGCGGGAGGCCCTCAAGAGACCCAGTACTTC
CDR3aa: CSARAFRAGGPQETQYF

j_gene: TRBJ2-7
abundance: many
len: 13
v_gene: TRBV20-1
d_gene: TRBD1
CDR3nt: TGCAGTGCGCCGGGACAGGGGGCGAGGGAGCAGTACTTC
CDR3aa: CSAPGQGAREQYF

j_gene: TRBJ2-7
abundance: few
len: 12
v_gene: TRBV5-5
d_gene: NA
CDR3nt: TGTGCCAGCAGTTACTCCGGGGGCAGGCAGTACTTC
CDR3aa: CASSYSGGRQYF

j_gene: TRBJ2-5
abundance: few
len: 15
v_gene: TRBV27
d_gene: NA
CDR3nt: TGTGCCAGCGCTGGGAACGGGGCCCTCCAAGAGACCCAGTACTTC
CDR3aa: CASAGNGALQETQYF

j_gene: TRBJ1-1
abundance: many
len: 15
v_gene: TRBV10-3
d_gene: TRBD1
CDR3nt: TGTGCCATCAGCAGACAGGGAATTGAGGAGACTGAAGCTTTCTTT
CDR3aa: CAISRQGIEETEAFF

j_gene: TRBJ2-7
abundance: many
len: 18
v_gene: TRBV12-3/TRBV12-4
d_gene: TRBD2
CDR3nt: TGTGCCAGCAGTACGACGACTAGCGGGGGGCAAAGCTCCTACGAGCAGTACTTC
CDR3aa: CASSTTTSGGQSSYEQYF

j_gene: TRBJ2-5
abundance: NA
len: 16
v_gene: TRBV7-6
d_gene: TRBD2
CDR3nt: TGTGCCAGCAGCCCAGGACTAGCGGGGGACAGTGAGACCCAGTACTTC
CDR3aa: CASSPGLAGDSETQYF

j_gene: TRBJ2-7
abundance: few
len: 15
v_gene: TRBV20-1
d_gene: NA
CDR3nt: TGCAGTGCTAGTGATCCGCAGGGCAGCGCCTACGAGCAGTACTTC
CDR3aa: CSASDPQGSAYEQYF

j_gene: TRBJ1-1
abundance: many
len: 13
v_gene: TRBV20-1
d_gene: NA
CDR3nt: TGCAGTGCTAGGCGGGCGATGAACACTGAAGCTTTCTTT
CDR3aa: CSARRAMNTEAFF

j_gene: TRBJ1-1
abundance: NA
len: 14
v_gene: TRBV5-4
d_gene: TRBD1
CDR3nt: TGTGCCAGCAGCTCACAGGGGGCTCACACTGAAGCTTTCTTT
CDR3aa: CASSSQGAHTEAFF

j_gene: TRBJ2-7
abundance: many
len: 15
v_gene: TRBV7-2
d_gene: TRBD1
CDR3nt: TGTGCCAGCAGCTACCGGGGACAGGGGGCTCGAGAGCAGTACTTC
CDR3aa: CASSYRGQGAREQYF

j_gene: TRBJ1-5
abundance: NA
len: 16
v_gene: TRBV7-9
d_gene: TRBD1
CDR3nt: TGTGCCAGCAGCCAAGATTCGACAGGGAGGGATCAGCCCCAGCATTTT
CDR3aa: CASSQDSTGRDQPQHF

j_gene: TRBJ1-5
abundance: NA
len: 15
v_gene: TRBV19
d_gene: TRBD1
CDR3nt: TGTGCCAGTAGCGGGACAGGGGGCTACAATCAGCCCCAGCATTTT
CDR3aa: CASSGTGGYNQPQHF

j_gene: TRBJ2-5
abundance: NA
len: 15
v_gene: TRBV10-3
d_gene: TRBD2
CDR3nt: TGTGCCATCAGACGTCAAAGGGACGGGAGGGAGACCCAGTACTTC
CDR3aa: CAIRRQRDGRETQYF

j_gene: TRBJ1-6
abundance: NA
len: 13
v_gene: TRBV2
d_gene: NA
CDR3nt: TGTGCCAGCAGTCCAGGGGAATATTCACCCCTCCACTTT
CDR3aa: CASSPGEYSPLHF

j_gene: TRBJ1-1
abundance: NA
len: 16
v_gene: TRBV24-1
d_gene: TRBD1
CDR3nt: TGTGCCACCAGTGGGTCAGGGGGACAGGGGCACACTGAAGCTTTCTTT
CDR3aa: CATSGSGGQGHTEAFF

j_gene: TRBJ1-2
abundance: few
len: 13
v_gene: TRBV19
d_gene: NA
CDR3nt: TGTGCCAGTAGCCAGTTCGGGATTTGGGGCTACACCTTC
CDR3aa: CASSQFGIWGYTF

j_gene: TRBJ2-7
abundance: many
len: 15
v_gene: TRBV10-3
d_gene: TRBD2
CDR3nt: TGTGCCATCCGTAAAGGGGGTAGCGGGAAATTCGAGCAGTACTTC
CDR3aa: CAIRKGGSGKFEQYF

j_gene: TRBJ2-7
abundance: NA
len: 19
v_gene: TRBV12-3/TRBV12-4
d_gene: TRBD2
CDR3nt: TGTGCCAGCAGTTCGAACGTCGGGCTAGCGGGAGGGCCCGACTACGAGCAGTACTTC
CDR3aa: CASSSNVGLAGGPDYEQYF

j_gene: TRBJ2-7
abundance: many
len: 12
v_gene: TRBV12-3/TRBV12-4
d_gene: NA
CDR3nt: TGTGCCAGCAGCATGACCGTCTACGAGCAGTACTTC
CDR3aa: CASSMTVYEQYF

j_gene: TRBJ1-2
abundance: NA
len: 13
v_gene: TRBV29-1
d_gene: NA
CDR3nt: TGCAGCGAAGGACCGGGACACAACTATGGCTACACCTTC
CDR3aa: CSEGPGHNYGYTF

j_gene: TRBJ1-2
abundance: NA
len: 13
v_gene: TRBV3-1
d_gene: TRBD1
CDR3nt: TGTGCCAGCAGTGACAGGGGTAGGGCTGGCTACACCTTC
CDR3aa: CASSDRGRAGYTF

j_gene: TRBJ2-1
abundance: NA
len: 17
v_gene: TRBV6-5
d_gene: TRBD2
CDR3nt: TGTGCCAGCATCCATGGACTAGCCTCAAGCTCCTACAATGAGCAGTTCTTC
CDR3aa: CASIHGLASSSYNEQFF

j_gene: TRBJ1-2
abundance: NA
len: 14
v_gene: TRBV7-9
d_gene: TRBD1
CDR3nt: TGTGCCAGCAGCGGGCCAGGGGGAGTCTATGGCTACACCTTC
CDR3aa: CASSGPGGVYGYTF

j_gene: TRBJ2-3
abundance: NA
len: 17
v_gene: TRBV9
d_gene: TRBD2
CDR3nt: TGTGCCAGCAGCGTGGTCCCCCGCACTAGCGGGACAGATACGCAGTATTTT
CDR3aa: CASSVVPRTSGTDTQYF

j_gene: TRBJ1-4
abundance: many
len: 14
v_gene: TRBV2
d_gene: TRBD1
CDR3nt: TGTGCCAGCAGAGACAGGGGAGGGGATGAAAAACTGTTTTTT
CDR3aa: CASRDRGGDEKLFF

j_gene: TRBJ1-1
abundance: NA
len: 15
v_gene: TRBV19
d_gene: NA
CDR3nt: TGTGCCAGCAGCCAAGGTTTACAGCCGAACACTGAAGCTTTCTTT
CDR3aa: CASSQGLQPNTEAFF

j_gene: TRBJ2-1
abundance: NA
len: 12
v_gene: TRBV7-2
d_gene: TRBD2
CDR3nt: TGTGCCAGCAGCCGGGAGGGGTATGAGCAGTTCTTC
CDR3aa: CASSREGYEQFF

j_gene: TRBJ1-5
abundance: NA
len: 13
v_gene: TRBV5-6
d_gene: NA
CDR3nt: TGTGCCAGCAGCTTGTTGGGGAATCAGTCCCAGCATTTT
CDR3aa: CASSLLGNQSQHF

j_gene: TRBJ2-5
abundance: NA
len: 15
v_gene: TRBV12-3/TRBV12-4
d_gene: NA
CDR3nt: TGTGCCAGCAGTCCAGGACCGACAGGCCGAGAGACCCAGTACTTC
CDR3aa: CASSPGPTGRETQYF

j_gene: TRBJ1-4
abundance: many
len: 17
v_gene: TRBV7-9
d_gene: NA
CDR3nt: TGTGCCAGCAGCCCCCCGAAAGGACCAACCTACATCGAAAAACTGTTTTTT
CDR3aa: CASSPPKGPTYIEKLFF

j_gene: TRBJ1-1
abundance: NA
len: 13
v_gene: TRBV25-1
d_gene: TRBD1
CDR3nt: TGTGCCAGCAGGCCTCAGGGGGCGGGTGAAGCTTTCTTT
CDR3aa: CASRPQGAGEAFF

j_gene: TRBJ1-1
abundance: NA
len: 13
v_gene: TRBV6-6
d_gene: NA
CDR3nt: TGTGCCAGCAGTGGAAAAGAGAACACTGAAGCTTTCTTT
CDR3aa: CASSGKENTEAFF